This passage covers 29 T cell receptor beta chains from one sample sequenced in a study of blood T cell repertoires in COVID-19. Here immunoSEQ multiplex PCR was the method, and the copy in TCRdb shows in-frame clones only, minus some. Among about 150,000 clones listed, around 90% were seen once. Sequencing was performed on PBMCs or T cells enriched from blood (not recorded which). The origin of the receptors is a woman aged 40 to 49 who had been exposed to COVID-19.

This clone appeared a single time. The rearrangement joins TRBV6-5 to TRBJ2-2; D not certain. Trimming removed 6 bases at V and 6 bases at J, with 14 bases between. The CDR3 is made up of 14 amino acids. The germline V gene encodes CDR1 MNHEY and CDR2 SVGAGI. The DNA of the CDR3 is TGTGCCAGCAGCCAGACCGCCGGGTCCGGGGAGCTGTTTTTT. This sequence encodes CASSQTAGSGELFF.

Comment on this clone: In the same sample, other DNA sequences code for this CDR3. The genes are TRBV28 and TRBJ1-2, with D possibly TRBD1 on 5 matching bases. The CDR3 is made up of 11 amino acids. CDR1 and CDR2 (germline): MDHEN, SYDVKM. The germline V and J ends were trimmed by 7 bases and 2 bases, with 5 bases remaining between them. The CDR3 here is CASTGNYGYTF. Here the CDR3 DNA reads TGTGCCAGCACAGGGAACTATGGCTACACCTTC.

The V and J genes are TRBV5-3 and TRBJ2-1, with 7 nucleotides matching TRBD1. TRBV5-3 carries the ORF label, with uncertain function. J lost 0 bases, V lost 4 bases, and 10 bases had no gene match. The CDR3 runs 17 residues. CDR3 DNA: TGTGCCAGAAGCCGTAACAAGACAGGGAGCTCCTACAATGAGCAGTTCTTC. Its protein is CARSRNKTGSSYNEQFF.

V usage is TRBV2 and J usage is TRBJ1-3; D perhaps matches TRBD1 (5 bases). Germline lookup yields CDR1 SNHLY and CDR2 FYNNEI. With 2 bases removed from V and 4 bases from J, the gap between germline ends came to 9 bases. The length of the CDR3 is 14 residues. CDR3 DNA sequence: TGTGCCAGCAGTGAAAGCACAGGCGGAAACACCATATATTTT. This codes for CASSESTGGNTIYF.

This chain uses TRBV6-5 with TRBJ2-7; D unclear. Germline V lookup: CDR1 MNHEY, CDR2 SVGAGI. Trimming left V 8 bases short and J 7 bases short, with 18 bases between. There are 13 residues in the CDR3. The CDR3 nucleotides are TGTGCCAGCCGGAATTACGACGGAGAGGAGCAGTACTTC. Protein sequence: CASRNYDGEEQYF.

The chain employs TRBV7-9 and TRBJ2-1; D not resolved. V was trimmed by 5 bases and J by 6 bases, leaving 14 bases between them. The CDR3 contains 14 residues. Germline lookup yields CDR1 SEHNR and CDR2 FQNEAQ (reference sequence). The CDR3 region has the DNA TGTGCCAGCAGCCAAGGCGCAGGTCCCAATGAGCAGTTCTTC. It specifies CASSQGAGPNEQFF. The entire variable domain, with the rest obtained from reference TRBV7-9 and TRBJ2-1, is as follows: DTGVSQNPRHKITKRGQNVTFRCDPISEHNRLYWYRQTLGQGPEFLTYFQNEAQLEKSRLLSDRFSAERPKGSFSTLEIQRTEQGDSAMYLCASSQGAGPNEQFFGPGTRLTVL.

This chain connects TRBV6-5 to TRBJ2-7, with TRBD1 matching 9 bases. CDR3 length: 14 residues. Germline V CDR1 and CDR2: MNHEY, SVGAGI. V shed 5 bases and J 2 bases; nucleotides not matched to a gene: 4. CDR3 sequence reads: CASSTGGDTYEQYF. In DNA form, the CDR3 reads TGTGCCAGCAGTACAGGGGGCGACACCTACGAGCAGTACTTC.

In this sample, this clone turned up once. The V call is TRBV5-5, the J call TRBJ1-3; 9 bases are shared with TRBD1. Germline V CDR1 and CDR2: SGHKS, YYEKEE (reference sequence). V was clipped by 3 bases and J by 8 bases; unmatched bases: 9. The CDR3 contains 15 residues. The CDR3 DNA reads TGTGCCAGCAGCTCCCCGGGACAGGGAGGCCACACCATATATTTT. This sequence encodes CASSSPGQGGHTIYF.

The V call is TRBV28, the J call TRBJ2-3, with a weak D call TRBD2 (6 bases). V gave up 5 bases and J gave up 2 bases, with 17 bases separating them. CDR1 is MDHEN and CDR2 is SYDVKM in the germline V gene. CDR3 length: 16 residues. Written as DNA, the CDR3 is TGTGCCAGCAGTCCCCAGGGAGGAGGGTACACAGATACGCAGTATTTT. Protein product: CASSPQGGGYTDTQYF.

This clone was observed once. The CDR3 loop reads CSVSIPSGSREQYF. The CDR3 DNA follows: TGCAGCGTTTCAATTCCTAGCGGGAGTAGGGAGCAGTACTTC. The J gene is TRBJ2-7, the V gene TRBV29-1; 10 bases are a match to TRBD2. The ends lost 5 bases at V and 7 bases at J; junction bases unmatched: 11. Germline CDR1 reads SQVTM; CDR2 reads ANQGSEA. There are 14 residues in the CDR3.

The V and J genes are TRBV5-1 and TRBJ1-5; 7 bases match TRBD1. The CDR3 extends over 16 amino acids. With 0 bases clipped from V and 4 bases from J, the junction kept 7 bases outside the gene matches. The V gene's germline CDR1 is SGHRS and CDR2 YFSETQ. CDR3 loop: CASSLGGRQGNQPQHF. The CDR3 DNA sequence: TGCGCCAGCAGCTTGGGGGGCCGACAGGGTAATCAGCCCCAGCATTTT.

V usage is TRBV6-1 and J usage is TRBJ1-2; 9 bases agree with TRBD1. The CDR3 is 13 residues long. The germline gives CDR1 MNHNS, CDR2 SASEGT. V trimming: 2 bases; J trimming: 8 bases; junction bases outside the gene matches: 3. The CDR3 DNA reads TGTGCCAGCAGTGAACGGGACAGGGAAGGCTACACCTTC. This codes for CASSERDREGYTF.

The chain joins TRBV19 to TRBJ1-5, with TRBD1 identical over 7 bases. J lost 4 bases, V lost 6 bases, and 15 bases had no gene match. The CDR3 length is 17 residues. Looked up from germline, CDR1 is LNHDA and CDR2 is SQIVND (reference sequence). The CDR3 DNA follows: TGTGCCAGTAGCAAAAAGCCCCTAGGGGACAGTAATCAGCCCCAGCATTTT. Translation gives CASSKKPLGDSNQPQHF.

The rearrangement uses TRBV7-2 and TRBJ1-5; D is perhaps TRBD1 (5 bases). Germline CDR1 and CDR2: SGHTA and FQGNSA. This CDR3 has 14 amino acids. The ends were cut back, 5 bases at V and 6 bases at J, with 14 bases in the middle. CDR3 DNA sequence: TGTGCCAGCAGCCCCCGACAGCGCGTTCAGCCCCAGCATTTT. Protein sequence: CASSPRQRVQPQHF.

CDR3 nucleotides: TGTGCCAGCAGCGTAGCTAGCGGGGGGGCCATCGATGAGCAGTTCTTC. It encodes CASSVASGGAIDEQFF. The V and J genes are TRBV9 and TRBJ2-1; 12 positions agree with TRBD2. The CDR3 spans 16 residues. Unmatched junction bases numbered 6, after V lost 0 bases and J lost 8 bases. Germline CDR1 is SGDLS and CDR2 is YYNGEE.

The DNA for the CDR3 is TGTGCCAGCAGTCTTACCCGGACAGGCCAAAGCTCTGGAAACACCATATATTTT. Translating gives CASSLTRTGQSSGNTIYF. This chain links TRBV28 with TRBJ1-3; 7 bases map to TRBD1. Looked up from germline, CDR1 is MDHEN and CDR2 is SYDVKM. Trimming at V came to 5 bases and at J to 0 bases, leaving 13 bases not matched to a gene. The length of the CDR3 is 18 residues. The entire variable domain, with the rest obtained from reference TRBV28 and TRBJ1-3, is as follows: DVKVTQSSRYLVKRTGEKVFLECVQDMDHENMFWYRQDPGLGLRLIYFSYDVKMKEKGDIPEGYSVSREKKERFSLILESASTNQTSMYLCASSLTRTGQSSGNTIYFGEGSWLTVV.

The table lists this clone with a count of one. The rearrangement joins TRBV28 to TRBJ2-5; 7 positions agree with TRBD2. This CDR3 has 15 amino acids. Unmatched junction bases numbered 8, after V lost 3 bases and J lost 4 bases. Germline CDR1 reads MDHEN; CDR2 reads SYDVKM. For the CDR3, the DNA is TGTGCCAGCAGTTTTGGGCGAGCGGGGTTAGAGACCCAGTACTTC. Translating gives CASSFGRAGLETQYF.

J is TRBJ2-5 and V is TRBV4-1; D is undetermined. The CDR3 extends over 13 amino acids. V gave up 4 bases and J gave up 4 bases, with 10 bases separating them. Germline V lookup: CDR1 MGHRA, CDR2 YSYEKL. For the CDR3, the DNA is TGCGCCAGCAGCCTGGTTCTCAGAGAGACCCAGTACTTC. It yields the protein CASSLVLRETQYF.

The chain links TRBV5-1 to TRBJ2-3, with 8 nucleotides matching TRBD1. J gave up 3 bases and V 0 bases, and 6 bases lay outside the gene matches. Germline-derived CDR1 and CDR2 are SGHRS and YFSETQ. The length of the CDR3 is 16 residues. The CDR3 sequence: CASSLGQTGGTDTQYF. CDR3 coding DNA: TGCGCCAGCAGCTTGGGGCAAACAGGGGGAACAGATACGCAGTATTTT.

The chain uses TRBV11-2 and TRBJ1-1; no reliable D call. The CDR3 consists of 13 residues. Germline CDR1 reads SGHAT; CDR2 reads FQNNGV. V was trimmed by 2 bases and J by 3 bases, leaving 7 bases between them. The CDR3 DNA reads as TGTGCCAGCAGCTTAAACCGGGACACTGAAGCTTTCTTT. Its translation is CASSLNRDTEAFF. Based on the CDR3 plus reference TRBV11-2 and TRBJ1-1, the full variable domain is EAGVAQSPRYKIIEKRQSVAFWCNPISGHATLYWYQQILGQGPKLLIQFQNNGVVDDSQLPKDRFSAERLKGVDSTLKIQPAKLEDSAVYLCASSLNRDTEAFFGQGTRLTVV.

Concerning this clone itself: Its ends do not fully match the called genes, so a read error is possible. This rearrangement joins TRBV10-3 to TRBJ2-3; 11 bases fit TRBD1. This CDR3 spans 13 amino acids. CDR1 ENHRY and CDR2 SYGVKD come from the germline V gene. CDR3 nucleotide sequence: TGTGCCATCAAGGGACAGGGGGGAGATACACAGTATTTT. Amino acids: CAIKGQGGDTQYF.

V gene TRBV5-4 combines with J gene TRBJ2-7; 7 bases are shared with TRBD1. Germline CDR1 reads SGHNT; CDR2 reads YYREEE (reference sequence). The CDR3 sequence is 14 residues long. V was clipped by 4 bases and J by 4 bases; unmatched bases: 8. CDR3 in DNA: TGTGCCAGCAGCAGGGGACAGACCCCTTACGAGCAGTACTTC. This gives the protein CASSRGQTPYEQYF. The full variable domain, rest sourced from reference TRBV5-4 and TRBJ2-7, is ETGVTQSPTHLIKTRGQQVTLRCSSQSGHNTVSWYQQALGQGPQFIFQYYREEENGRGNFPPRFSGLQFPNYSSELNVNALELDDSALYLCASSRGQTPYEQYFGPGTRLTVT.

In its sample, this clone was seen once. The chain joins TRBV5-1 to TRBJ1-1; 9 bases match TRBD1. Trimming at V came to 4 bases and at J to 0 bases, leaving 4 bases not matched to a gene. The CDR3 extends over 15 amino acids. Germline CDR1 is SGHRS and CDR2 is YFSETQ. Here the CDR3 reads CASSPGQGMNTEAFF. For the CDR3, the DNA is TGCGCCAGCAGCCCCGGACAGGGGATGAACACTGAAGCTTTCTTT.

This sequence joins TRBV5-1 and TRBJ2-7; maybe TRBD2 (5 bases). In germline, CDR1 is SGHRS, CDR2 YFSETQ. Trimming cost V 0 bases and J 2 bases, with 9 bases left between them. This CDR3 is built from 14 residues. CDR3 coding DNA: TGCGCCAGCAGCTTGGAGGGAGACGCCTACGAGCAGTACTTC. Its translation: CASSLEGDAYEQYF. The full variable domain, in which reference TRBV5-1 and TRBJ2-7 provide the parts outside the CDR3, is KAGVTQTPRYLIKTRGQQVTLSCSPISGHRSVSWYQQTPGQGLQFLFEYFSETQRNKGNFPGRFSGRQFSNSRSEMNVSTLELGDSALYLCASSLEGDAYEQYFGPGTRLTVT.

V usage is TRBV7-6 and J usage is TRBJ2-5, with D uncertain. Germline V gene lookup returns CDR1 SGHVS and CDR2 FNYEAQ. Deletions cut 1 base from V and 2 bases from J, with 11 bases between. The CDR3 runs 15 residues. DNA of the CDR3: TGTGCCAGCAGCTTAGTGGGCCTGCTACAAGAGACCCAGTACTTC. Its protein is CASSLVGLLQETQYF.

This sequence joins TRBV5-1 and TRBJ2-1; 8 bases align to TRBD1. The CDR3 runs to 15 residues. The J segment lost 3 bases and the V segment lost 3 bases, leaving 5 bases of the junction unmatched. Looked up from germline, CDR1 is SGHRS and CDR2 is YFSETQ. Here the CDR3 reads CASSSRDRSYNEQFF. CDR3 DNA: TGCGCCAGCAGCTCCCGGGACAGGAGCTACAATGAGCAGTTCTTC.

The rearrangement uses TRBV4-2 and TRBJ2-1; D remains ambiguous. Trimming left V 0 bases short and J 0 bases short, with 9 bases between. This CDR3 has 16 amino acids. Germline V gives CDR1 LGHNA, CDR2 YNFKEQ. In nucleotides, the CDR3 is TGTGCCAGCAGCCAAGATTCCATTAGCTCCTACAATGAGCAGTTCTTC. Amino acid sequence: CASSQDSISSYNEQFF.

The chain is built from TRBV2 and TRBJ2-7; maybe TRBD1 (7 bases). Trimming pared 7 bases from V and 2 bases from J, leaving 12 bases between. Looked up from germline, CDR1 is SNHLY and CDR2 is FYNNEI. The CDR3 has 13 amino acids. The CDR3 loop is CASNPRGAYEQYF. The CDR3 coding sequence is TGTGCCAGCAACCCCAGGGGGGCCTACGAGCAGTACTTC.

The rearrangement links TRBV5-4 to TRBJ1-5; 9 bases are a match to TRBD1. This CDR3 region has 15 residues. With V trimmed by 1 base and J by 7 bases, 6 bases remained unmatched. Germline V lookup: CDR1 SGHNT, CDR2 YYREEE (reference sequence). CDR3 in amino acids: CASSLWTGVGQPQHF. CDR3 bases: TGTGCCAGCAGCTTGTGGACAGGGGTAGGGCAGCCCCAGCATTTT.